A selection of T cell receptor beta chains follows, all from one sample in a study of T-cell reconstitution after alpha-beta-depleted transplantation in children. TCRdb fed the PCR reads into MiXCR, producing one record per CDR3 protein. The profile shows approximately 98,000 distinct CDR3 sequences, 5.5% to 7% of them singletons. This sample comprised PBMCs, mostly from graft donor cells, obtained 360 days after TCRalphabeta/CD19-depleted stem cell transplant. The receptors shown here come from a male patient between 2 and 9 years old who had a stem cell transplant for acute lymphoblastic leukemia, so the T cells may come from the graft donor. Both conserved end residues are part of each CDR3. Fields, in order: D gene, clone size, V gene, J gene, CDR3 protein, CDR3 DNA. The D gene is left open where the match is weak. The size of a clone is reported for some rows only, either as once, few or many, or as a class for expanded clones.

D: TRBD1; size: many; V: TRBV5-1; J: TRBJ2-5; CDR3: CASSFLRQGSEKTQYF; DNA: TGCGCCAGCAGTTTCCTTCGACAGGGCTCGGAGAAGACCCAGTACTTC
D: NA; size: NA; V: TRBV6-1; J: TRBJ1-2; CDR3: CASTQQGSAGYTF; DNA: TGTGCCAGCACCCAACAGGGCTCAGCTGGCTACACCTTC
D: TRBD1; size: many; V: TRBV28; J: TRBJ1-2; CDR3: CASSETGVGFYGYTF; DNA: TGTGCCAGCAGTGAAACAGGGGTGGGGTTCTATGGCTACACCTTC
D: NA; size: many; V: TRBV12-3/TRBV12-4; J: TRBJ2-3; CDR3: CACRDISTDTQYF; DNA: TGTGCCTGTAGGGACATAAGCACAGATACGCAGTATTTT
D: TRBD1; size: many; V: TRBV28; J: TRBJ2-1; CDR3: CASSGGIVNEQFF; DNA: TGTGCCAGCTCAGGGGGCATCGTGAATGAGCAGTTCTTC
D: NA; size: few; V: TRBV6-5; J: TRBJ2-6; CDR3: CANSYGWGSGANVLTF; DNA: TGTGCCAACAGTTACGGGTGGGGCTCTGGGGCCAACGTCCTGACTTTC
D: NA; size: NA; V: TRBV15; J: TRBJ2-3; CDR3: CATSRGLGTDTQYF; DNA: TGTGCCACCAGCCGTGGTTTGGGGACAGATACGCAGTATTTT
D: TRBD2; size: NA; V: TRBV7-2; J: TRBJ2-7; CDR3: CASSLNGAGGDEQYF; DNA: TGTGCCAGCAGCTTAAACGGAGCGGGAGGTGACGAGCAGTACTTC
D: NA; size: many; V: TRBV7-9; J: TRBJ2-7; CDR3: CASSFIVGSSYEQYF; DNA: TGTGCCAGCAGCTTTATTGTAGGGAGCTCCTACGAGCAGTACTTC
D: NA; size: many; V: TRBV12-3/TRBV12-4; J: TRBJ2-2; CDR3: CATGFNTGELFF; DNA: TGTGCCACAGGGTTCAACACCGGGGAGCTGTTTTTT
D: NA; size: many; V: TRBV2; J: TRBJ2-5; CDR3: CASNSPGAGETQYF; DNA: TGTGCCAGCAACTCCCCCGGGGCAGGAGAGACCCAGTACTTC